This T cell receptor beta chain was obtained from a study of blood T cell repertoires in COVID-19 (dated by TCRdb to about 2020). General notes on the study: Samples covering the acute and convalescent phases of COVID-19 were provided by collaborators in the United States, Italy and Spain. Where HLA class I and class II types were available, the types were taken from metadata supplied by the sample provider, not from assay-based typing. The samples were drawn from the first 160 participants of the ongoing ImmuneRACE study and from more than 1,000 subjects provided by 6 global collaborators. The material from the prospective study consisted of cDNA or gDNA derived from T cells, B-cell-depleted T cells, or PBMCs. The dataset comprised deeply sampled blood TCRbeta repertoires from subjects exposed to, actively infected with, or recovered from COVID-19. Nearly every sample came with metadata listing a de-identified subject ID, COVID-19 status, age in years and sex. The repertoires were released in a freely available public database intended as a resource for research on the immune response to SARS-CoV-2. What the work shows at the level of the full study, not this receptor alone: The quantity of clinical and demographic metadata differed by source and by participant and was supplied without curation.

As to this clone: Its antigen has not been determined. The input lacks base qualities; no much larger clone sits a single base away.

Via the germline V gene, CDR1 is SGHRS and CDR2 YFSETQ. The CDR3 numbers 14 residues from cysteine through phenylalanine. Left in the record is the CDR3 DNA by itself, 42 bases read in frame from the first base. Cut back by 4 bases and 2 bases, the V and J ends lie 10 bases apart. Each collaborating institution followed its own protocols to collect whole blood in K2EDTA tubes. For TCRbeta analysis, collaborators shipped samples as frozen whole blood, isolated PBMCs, or DNA extracted from either of those sample types. TCRbeta CDR3 regions were amplified from genomic DNA using the immunoSEQ Assay, a bias-controlled multiplex PCR. As for the original processing: Within the assay, amplification of reference gene primers was used to estimate how many nucleated cells each sample contained. To quantify the absolute abundance of each unique TCRbeta CDR3 rearrangement, sequence reads were collapsed and filtered. For each sample, productive Simpson clonality was calculated by taking the square root of Simpson's diversity index across productive rearrangements. TCRdb took over this immuneACCESS table, retaining in-frame rearrangements with V and J assigned. Such tables are incomplete; in checked studies, under half of the missing clones stem from an unresolved V gene, and the remainder is unexplained. The V and J calls and clone size are taken from that table; D and trimming were inferred from the DNA. The sample table holds 120,000 or so clones, of which about four fifths were seen once. The top ten clones comprise about 12% of the sample.

The source is a man in his 60s with acute or convalescent COVID-19. Sequencing was performed on peripheral blood. The sequence joins TRBV5-1 to TRBJ1-3, with no confidently assigned D gene. The base sequence is TGCGCCAGCAGCCCCGTTTCCCCTGGAAACACCATATATTTT. Its translation is CASSPVSPGNTIYF.